This T cell receptor beta chain was identified in a study of CD8 T cells in Susac syndrome. Study in general: Treatment status at blood draw for the Susac syndrome patients was therapy-naive, corticosteroids, or intravenous immunoglobulin alone.

RNA in amounts of roughly 0.5 to 1 ug was reverse transcribed with random hexamers. TCRdb analysed the immunoSEQ multiplex PCR reads with MiXCR anew, one entry per CDR3 protein. The profile shows approximately 160,000 distinct CDR3 sequences, about 96% of them singletons. The TEMRA cells underwent FACS enrichment, while the CD8+ and CD4+ T cells underwent negative isolation. The sequencing input was CD4+ T cells from PBMCs. The sequence was collected from a human donor with Susac syndrome.

CDR3 DNA: TGTGCCTGGTGGCCCCGAGTGCGGGGGACTGAAGCTTTCTTT. Protein: CAWWPRVRGTEAFF. J is TRBJ1-1 and V is TRBV30, with TRBD1 as a possible D gene (5 bases). From germline, CDR1 is GTSNPN and CDR2 SVGIG (reference sequence). The V and J ends lost 5 bases and 5 bases respectively, with 18 bases between them. This CDR3 is built from 14 residues.